These 12 T cell receptor beta chains were all obtained from the same sample, sequenced in a study of T cells in severe cutaneous drug reactions. The donors had carbamazepine-induced Stevens-Johnson syndrome or toxic epidermal necrolysis. TCR subtype-specific primers in iRepertoire multiplex PCR prepared libraries for bulk and single-cell sequencing. From the multiplex PCR reads, TCRdb lists one entry per CDR3 protein and no DNA. The sample has just over 20,000 distinct CDR3 sequences. Sequenced: PBMCs. The origin of the receptors is a human donor with toxic epidermal necrolysis, a severe cutaneous drug reaction.

This chain connects TRBV20-1 to TRBJ2-7; TCRdb outputs TRBD1, but without DNA this stays unchecked. The CDR3 runs 15 residues. Looked up from germline, CDR1 is DFQATT and CDR2 is SNEGSKA (reference sequence). CDR3 region: CSARDPGTGTYEQYF.

The chain uses TRBV29-1 and TRBJ2-1; TCRdb lists TRBD1, though no DNA is available to test this call. CDR3 length: 15 amino acids. Germline CDR1 reads SQVTM; CDR2 reads ANQGSEA. The CDR3 spells CSVEEAGTAYNEQFF.

The chain combines TRBV27 with TRBJ1-4; TCRdb picks TRBD1, but there is no DNA to check that call. Germline CDR1 and CDR2: MNHEY and SMNVEV (reference sequence). The CDR3 covers 14 residues. This chain's CDR3 is CASSLTARTAKLFF. The whole variable domain, filled in from reference TRBV27 and TRBJ1-4, reads EAQVTQNPRYLITVTGKKLTVTCSQNMNHEYMSWYRQDPGLGLRQIYYSMNVEVTDKGDVPEGYKVSRKEKRNFPLILESPSPNQTSLYFCASSLTARTAKLFFGSGTQLSVL.

This chain connects TRBV10-3 to TRBJ1-2; the TCRdb call, TRBD1, lacks DNA for checking. The V gene's germline CDR1 is ENHRY and CDR2 SYGVKD. The CDR3 totals 13 residues. CDR3 residues: CAGGDTGFYGYTF.

The rearrangement links TRBV7-3 to TRBJ2-5. Germline V CDR1 and CDR2: SGHTA, FQGTGA. The CDR3 length is 14 residues. The chain's CDR3 is CASSLLGSSETQYF.

The chain is built from TRBV5-1 and TRBJ2-1; with no DNA, the TCRdb D assignment of TRBD2 cannot be verified. The germline V gene encodes CDR1 SGHRS and CDR2 YFSETQ. The CDR3 runs 19 residues. CDR3 loop: CASSPGLAGESSSYNEQFF.

V and J are TRBV3-1 and TRBJ2-3; TCRdb names TRBD1, which stays unverified in the absence of DNA. Germline V CDR1 and CDR2: LGHDT, YNNKEL (reference sequence). The CDR3 runs to 14 residues. The CDR3 spells CASSQVGPRGTQYF.

In terms of frequency, this clonotype is medium-sized. V and J are TRBV18 and TRBJ1-1; TCRdb designates TRBD1, a call that cannot be tested without DNA. The germline V gene has CDR1 KGHSH and CDR2 LQKENI. The CDR3 runs 13 residues. The CDR3: CASSVAGFAEAFF.

CDR3: CASSFLSGTYEQYF. This rearrangement joins TRBV13 to TRBJ2-7; absent DNA, TCRdb's TRBD2 call cannot be checked. Germline lookup yields CDR1 PRHDT and CDR2 FYEKMQ (reference sequence). The CDR3 has 14 residues. The whole variable domain, filled in from reference TRBV13 and TRBJ2-7, reads AAGVIQSPRHLIKEKRETATLKCYPIPRHDTVYWYQQGPGQDPQFLISFYEKMQSDKGSIPDRFSAQQFSDYHSELNMSSLELGDSALYFCASSFLSGTYEQYFGPGTRLTVT.

According to its frequency, this clonotype is medium-sized. The chain uses TRBV2 and TRBJ1-1; absent DNA, TCRdb's TRBD1 call cannot be checked. The germline V gene has CDR1 SNHLY and CDR2 FYNNEI. The CDR3 extends over 14 amino acids. CDR3 protein: CASSEGTVNTEAFF. Complete variable domain (other parts from reference TRBV2 and TRBJ1-1): EPEVTQTPSHQVTQMGQEVILRCVPISNHLYFYWYRQILGQKVEFLVSFYNNEISEKSEIFDDQFSVERPDGSNFTLKIRSTKLEDSAMYFCASSEGTVNTEAFFGQGTRLTVV.

The chain recombines TRBV12-3 or TRBV12-4 with TRBJ2-1; lacking DNA, the TRBD2 call made by TCRdb goes unchecked. The CDR3 spans 17 residues. CDR3 residues: CASSLRLAGGFYNEQFF.

The chain couples TRBV5-1 to TRBJ2-7; without DNA, the TCRdb call of TRBD2 cannot be checked. Per germline, CDR1 SGHRS and CDR2 YFSETQ. CDR3 length equals 17 residues. The CDR3 region is CASSLGQREEYSYEQYF. Variable domain in full (rest from reference TRBV5-1 and TRBJ2-7): KAGVTQTPRYLIKTRGQQVTLSCSPISGHRSVSWYQQTPGQGLQFLFEYFSETQRNKGNFPGRFSGRQFSNSRSEMNVSTLELGDSALYLCASSLGQREEYSYEQYFGPGTRLTVT.